The 8 T cell receptor beta chains reported below all come from one sample, sequenced in a study of blood T cell repertoires in COVID-19. Only in-frame clones appear in the TCRdb table, and some are missing; sequencing was by immunoSEQ multiplex PCR. The sample lists about 240,000 clones; roughly 80% were seen once. The sample was PBMCs or T cells enriched from blood (not recorded which). The receptors here all came from a woman between 35 and 50 years old who had been exposed to COVID-19.

V and J are TRBV18 and TRBJ1-6; a weak D match, TRBD1 (5 bases). The CDR3 sequence is 13 residues long. The germline gives CDR1 KGHSH, CDR2 LQKENI. Trimming took off 3 bases at V and 7 bases at J, with 7 bases between the two ends. The CDR3 region has the DNA TGTGCCAGCTCACCGGGACTGAATTCACCCCTCCACTTT. Translated: CASSPGLNSPLHF.

This rearrangement joins TRBV7-3 to TRBJ1-3, with D perhaps TRBD1 (5 bases). Looked up from germline, CDR1 is SGHTA and CDR2 is FQGTGA. The CDR3 contains 15 residues. V was clipped by 5 bases and J by 0 bases, with 11 bases between them. CDR3 DNA sequence: TGTGCCAGCAGCCCCCAACAGGACTCTGGAAACACCATATATTTT. Translated, it gives CASSPQQDSGNTIYF. Supplemented by reference TRBV7-3 and TRBJ1-3, the full variable domain reads GAGVSQTPSNKVTEKGKYVELRCDPISGHTALYWYRQSLGQGPEFLIYFQGTGAADDSGLPNDRFFAVRPEGSVSTLKIQRTERGDSAVYLCASSPQQDSGNTIYFGEGSWLTVV.

Notes on this clone: One end of the junction varies from germline; a read error may be responsible. The same CDR3 is also encoded by other DNA sequences in this sample. The V and J genes are TRBV5-4 and TRBJ2-3, with TRBD2 identical over 8 bases. Per germline, CDR1 SGHNT and CDR2 YYREEE (reference sequence). This CDR3 region has 14 residues. CDR3 nucleotide sequence: TGTGCCAGCAGCCTGGCGGGGGGCACGGATACGCAGTATTTT. Translation: CASSLAGGTDTQYF.

The chain uses TRBV19 and TRBJ1-2; tentatively, D is TRBD1 (5 bases). Trimming stripped 7 bases from V and 4 bases from J, with 10 bases between. This CDR3 has 12 residues. CDR1 and CDR2 (germline): LNHDA, SQIVND (reference sequence). For the CDR3, the DNA is TGTGCCAGTAAGGCAGGGATCTATGGCTACACCTTC. It specifies CASKAGIYGYTF. Looking up the rest from reference TRBV19 and TRBJ1-2 gives the full variable domain: DGGITQSPKYLFRKEGQNVTLSCEQNLNHDAMYWYRQDPGQGLRLIYYSQIVNDFQKGDIAEGYSVSREKKESFPLTVTSAQKNPTAFYLCASKAGIYGYTFGSGTRLTVV.

The V and J genes are TRBV4-3 and TRBJ1-2; 8 nucleotides align to TRBD1. J was trimmed by 7 bases and V by 0 bases; bases with no gene match: 4. In germline, CDR1 is LGHNA, CDR2 YSLEER. The CDR3 is 14 amino acids. In DNA, the CDR3 is TGCGCCAGCAGCCAAGAAAACAGGGGGATTGGCTACACCTTC. It encodes CASSQENRGIGYTF.

The chain joins TRBV3-1 (or the pseudogene TRBV3-2) to TRBJ2-4; 11 bases map to TRBD2. Germline CDR1 reads LGHDT; CDR2 reads YNNKEL (reference sequence). J gave up 6 bases and V 2 bases, and 15 bases lay outside the gene matches. The CDR3 totals 19 residues. CDR3 amino acids: CASSQNWAALAGGRNIQYF. The CDR3 DNA is TGTGCCAGCAGCCAAAATTGGGCCGCTCTAGCGGGGGGAAGAAACATTCAGTACTTC.

V gene TRBV7-8 combines with J gene TRBJ2-7; possible D gene TRBD2, 6 bases. CDR1 is SGHVS, CDR2 FQNEAQ, per germline. V dropped 3 bases and J dropped 5 bases, with 11 bases sitting between them. CDR3 size: 13 residues. The CDR3 protein is CASSFGGFDEQYF. The CDR3 region has the DNA TGTGCCAGCAGCTTTGGGGGGTTCGACGAGCAGTACTTC.

The CDR3 protein is CASRSPGNHEQFF. CDR3 sequence (DNA): TGTGCCAGCAGATCCCCAGGGAACCATGAGCAGTTCTTC. The chain links TRBV12-3 or TRBV12-4 to TRBJ2-1, with D perhaps matching TRBD1 (5 bases). This CDR3 comprises 13 residues. The germline V and J ends were trimmed by 6 bases and 8 bases, with 14 bases remaining between them.